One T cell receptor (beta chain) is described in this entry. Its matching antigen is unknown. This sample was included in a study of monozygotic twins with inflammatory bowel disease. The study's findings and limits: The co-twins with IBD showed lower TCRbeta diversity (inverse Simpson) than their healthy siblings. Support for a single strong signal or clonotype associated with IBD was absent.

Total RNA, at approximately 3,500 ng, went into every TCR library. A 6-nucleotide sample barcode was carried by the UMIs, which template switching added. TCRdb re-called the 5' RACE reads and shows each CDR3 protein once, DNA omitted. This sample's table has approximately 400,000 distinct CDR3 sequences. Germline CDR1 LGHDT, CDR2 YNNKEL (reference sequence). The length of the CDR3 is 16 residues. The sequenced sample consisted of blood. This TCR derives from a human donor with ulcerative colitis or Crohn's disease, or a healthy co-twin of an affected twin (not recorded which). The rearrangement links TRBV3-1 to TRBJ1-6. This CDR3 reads CASSQGQAFYNSPLHF.